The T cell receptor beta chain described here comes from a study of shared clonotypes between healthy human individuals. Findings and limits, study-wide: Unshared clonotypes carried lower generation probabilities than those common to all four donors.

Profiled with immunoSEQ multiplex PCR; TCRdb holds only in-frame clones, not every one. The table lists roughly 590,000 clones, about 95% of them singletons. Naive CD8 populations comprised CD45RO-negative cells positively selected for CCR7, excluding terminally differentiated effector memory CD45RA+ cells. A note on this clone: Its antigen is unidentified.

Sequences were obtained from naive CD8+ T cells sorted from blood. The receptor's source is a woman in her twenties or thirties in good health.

The CDR3 coding sequence is TGTGCCAGCACCCCCGGTACCCACAATGAGCAGTTCTTC. It yields the protein CASTPGTHNEQFF. The chain carries TRBV9 and TRBJ2-1, with D uncertain. The CDR3 extends over 13 amino acids. Trimming took 6 bases from V and 5 from J, leaving 12 bases between them. Looked up from germline, CDR1 is SGDLS and CDR2 is YYNGEE.